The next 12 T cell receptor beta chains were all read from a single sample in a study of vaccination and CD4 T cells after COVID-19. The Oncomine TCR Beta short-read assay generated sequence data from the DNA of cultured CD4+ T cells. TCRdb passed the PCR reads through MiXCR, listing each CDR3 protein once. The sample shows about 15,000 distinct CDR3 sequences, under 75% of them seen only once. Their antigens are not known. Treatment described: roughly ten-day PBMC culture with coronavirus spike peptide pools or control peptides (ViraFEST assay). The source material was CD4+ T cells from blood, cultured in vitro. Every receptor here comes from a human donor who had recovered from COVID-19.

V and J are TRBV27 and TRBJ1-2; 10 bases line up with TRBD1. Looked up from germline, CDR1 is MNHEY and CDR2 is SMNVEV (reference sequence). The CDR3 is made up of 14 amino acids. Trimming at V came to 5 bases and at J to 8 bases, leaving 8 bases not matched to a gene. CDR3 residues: CASSGRGQGYGYTF. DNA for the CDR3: TGTGCCAGCAGTGGGAGGGGACAGGGGTACGGCTACACCTTC.

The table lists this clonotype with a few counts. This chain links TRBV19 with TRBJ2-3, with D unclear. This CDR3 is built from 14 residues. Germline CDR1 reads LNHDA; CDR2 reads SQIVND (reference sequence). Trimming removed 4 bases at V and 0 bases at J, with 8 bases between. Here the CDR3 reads CASSNAVSTDTQYF. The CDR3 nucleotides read TGTGCCAGTAGTAATGCAGTTAGCACAGATACGCAGTATTTT.

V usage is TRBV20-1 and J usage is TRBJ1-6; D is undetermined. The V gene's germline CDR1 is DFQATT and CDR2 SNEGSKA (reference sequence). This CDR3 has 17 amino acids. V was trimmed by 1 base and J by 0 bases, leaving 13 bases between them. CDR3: CSARVGIVGSYNSPLHF. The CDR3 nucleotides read TGCAGTGCTAGAGTGGGTATTGTGGGCTCCTATAATTCACCCCTCCACTTT.

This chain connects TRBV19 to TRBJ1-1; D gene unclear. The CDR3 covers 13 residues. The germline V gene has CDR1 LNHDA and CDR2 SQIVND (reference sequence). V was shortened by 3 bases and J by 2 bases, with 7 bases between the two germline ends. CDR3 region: CASSIRTNTEAFF. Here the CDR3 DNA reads TGTGCCAGTAGTATTCGAACTAACACTGAAGCTTTCTTT. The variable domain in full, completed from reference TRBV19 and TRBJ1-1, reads DGGITQSPKYLFRKEGQNVTLSCEQNLNHDAMYWYRQDPGQGLRLIYYSQIVNDFQKGDIAEGYSVSREKKESFPLTVTSAQKNPTAFYLCASSIRTNTEAFFGQGTRLTVV.

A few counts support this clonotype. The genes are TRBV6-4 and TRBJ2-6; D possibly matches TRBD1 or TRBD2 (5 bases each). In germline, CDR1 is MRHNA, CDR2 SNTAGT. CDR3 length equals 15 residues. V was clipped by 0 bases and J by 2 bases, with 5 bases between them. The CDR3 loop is CASSDSGAGANVLTF. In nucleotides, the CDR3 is TGTGCCAGCAGTGACTCGGGGGCTGGGGCCAACGTCCTGACTTTC.

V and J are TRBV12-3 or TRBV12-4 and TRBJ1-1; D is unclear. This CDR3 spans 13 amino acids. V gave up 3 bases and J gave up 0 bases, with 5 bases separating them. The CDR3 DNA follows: TGTGCCAGCAGTTTTTGGTTGAACACTGAAGCTTTCTTT. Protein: CASSFWLNTEAFF.

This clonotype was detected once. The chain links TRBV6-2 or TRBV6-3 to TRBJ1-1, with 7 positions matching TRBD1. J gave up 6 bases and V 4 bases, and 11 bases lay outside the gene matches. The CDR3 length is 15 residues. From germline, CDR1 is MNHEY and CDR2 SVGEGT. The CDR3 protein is CASSFSGQLSAEAFF. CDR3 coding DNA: TGTGCCAGCAGTTTCTCGGGACAGTTAAGCGCTGAAGCTTTCTTT.

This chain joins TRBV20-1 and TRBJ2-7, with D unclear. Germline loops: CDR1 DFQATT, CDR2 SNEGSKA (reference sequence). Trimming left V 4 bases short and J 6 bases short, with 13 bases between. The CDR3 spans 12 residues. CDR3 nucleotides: TGCAGTGCTATAAAGGGTGAGGCCGAGCAGTACTTC. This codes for CSAIKGEAEQYF.

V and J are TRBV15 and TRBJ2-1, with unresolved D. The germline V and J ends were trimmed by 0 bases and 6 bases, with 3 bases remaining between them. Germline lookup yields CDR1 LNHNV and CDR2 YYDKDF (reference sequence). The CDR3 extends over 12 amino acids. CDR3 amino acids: CATSRDTNEQFF. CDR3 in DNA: TGTGCCACCAGCAGAGATACCAATGAGCAGTTCTTC.

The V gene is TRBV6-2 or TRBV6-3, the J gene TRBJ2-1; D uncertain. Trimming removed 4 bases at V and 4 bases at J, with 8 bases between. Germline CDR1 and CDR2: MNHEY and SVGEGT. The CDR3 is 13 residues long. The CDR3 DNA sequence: TGTGCCAGCAGTTCGCCGTCTTACAATGAGCAGTTCTTC. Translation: CASSSPSYNEQFF.

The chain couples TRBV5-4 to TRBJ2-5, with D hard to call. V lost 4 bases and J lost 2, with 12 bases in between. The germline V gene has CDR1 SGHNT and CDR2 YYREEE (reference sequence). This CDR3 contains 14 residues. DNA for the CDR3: TGTGCCAGCAGCCCATCGACGCAGCAAGAGACCCAGTACTTC. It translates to CASSPSTQQETQYF. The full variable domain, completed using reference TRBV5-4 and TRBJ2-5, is ETGVTQSPTHLIKTRGQQVTLRCSSQSGHNTVSWYQQALGQGPQFIFQYYREEENGRGNFPPRFSGLQFPNYSSELNVNALELDDSALYLCASSPSTQQETQYFGPGTRLLVL.

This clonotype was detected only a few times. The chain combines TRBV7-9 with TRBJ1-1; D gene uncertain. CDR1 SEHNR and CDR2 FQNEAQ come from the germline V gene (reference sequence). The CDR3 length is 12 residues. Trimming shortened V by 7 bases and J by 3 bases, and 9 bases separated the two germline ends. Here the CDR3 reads CASTRLYTEAFF. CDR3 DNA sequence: TGTGCCAGCACCAGACTGTACACTGAAGCTTTCTTT. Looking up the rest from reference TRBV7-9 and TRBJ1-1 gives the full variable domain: DTGVSQNPRHKITKRGQNVTFRCDPISEHNRLYWYRQTLGQGPEFLTYFQNEAQLEKSRLLSDRFSAERPKGSFSTLEIQRTEQGDSAMYLCASTRLYTEAFFGQGTRLTVV.